The sequence of this T cell receptor beta chain was determined in a study of blood T cell repertoires in COVID-19. Using immunoSEQ multiplex PCR, the repertoire was profiled, and TCRdb retains in-frame clones only, with some absent. The sample holds roughly 500,000 clones, approximately 83% seen once. This CDR3 contains 18 residues. The germline gives CDR1 LNHDA, CDR2 SQIVND (reference sequence). The junction had 15 bases not matched to a gene; V was cut back by 5 bases and J by 5 bases. What was sequenced was peripheral blood. The chain couples TRBV19 to TRBJ2-1; 10 positions agree with TRBD2. The TCR originated in a human donor in a cohort sampled during active COVID-19. CDR3 region: CASSPTGTSVVRHNEQFF. In DNA, the CDR3 is TGTGCCAGTAGTCCCACCGGGACTAGCGTGGTCCGACACAATGAGCAGTTCTTC.